This is a list of T cell receptor beta chains from one sample in a study of T cell responses to AZD1222 COVID-19 vaccine. Sequenced by immunoSEQ multiplex PCR; TCRdb stores in-frame clones only, minus some. Altogether approximately 110,000 clones are present, about nine tenths being singletons, with the ten largest covering approximately 7.9%. The sequenced sample was peripheral blood, obtained 28 days after the second AZD1222 dose. The receptors stem from an adult who received the AZD1222 COVID-19 vaccine. CDR3s include the opening cysteine and the closing phenylalanine or tryptophan. D genes are given only for firm matches. Expanded clones are given a class, and other clones once, few, many or no size at all.

17	TRBJ2-5	-	-	TRBV5-6	TGTGCCAGCAGCTTGGCCTCTGATACTAGCAGTTTGGAGACCCAGTACTTC	CASSLASDTSSLETQYF
15	TRBJ2-7	-	TRBD2	TRBV28	TGTGCCAGCAGTTTCGTCCTAGGGAGGGTAAACGAGCAGTACTTC	CASSFVLGRVNEQYF
16	TRBJ2-6	-	-	TRBV28	TGTGCCAGCAGAGGGGGAGGAAGCTCTGGGGCCAACGTCCTGACTTTC	CASRGGGSSGANVLTF
15	TRBJ1-4	-	-	TRBV28	TGTGCCAGCAGTTTCGGGCATAACCTGGAGGAAAAACTGTTTTTT	CASSFGHNLEEKLFF
13	TRBJ1-1	-	-	TRBV3-1/TRBV3-2	TGTGCCAGCAGCCAAGCCGGGGTCGCTGAAGCTTTCTTT	CASSQAGVAEAFF
15	TRBJ2-7	-	TRBD1	TRBV5-1	TGCGCCAGCAAGCAAACGGAGACAGGGCGCTACGAGCAGTACTTC	CASKQTETGRYEQYF
15	TRBJ1-5	-	-	TRBV23-1	TGCGCCAGCACTATAAAAACCCATAGCAATCAGCCCCAGCATTTT	CASTIKTHSNQPQHF
19	TRBJ2-2	-	TRBD1	TRBV5-6	TGTGCCAGCAGCTTGCCTTCGCTCGGACAGGGGGGATACACCGGGGAGCTGTTTTTT	CASSLPSLGQGGYTGELFF
14	TRBJ2-7	-	-	TRBV7-2	TGTGCCAGCACCCCGAGGGGTAGCTCCTACGAGCAGTACTTC	CASTPRGSSYEQYF
14	TRBJ1-2	-	TRBD1	TRBV7-9	TGTGCCAGCAGCTTTTTAGGGGGCGGCTATGGCTACACCTTC	CASSFLGGGYGYTF
14	TRBJ2-6	-	TRBD2	TRBV6-5	TGTGCCAGCATCAAGCGGGGGGGCGACAACGTCCTGACTTTC	CASIKRGGDNVLTF
14	TRBJ1-1	-	-	TRBV19	TGTGCCAGTAGTGTTCAGGGGTGGAACACTGAAGCTTTCTTT	CASSVQGWNTEAFF
15	TRBJ1-5	-	-	TRBV2	TGTGCCAGCAGTGAACAGGGGCTATGGAATCAGCCCCAGCATTTT	CASSEQGLWNQPQHF
14	TRBJ1-1	-	-	TRBV28	TGTGCCAGCAGTTTCGGACAGACGCGGACTGAAGCTTTCTTT	CASSFGQTRTEAFF
14	TRBJ1-4	once	-	TRBV28	TGTGCCAGCAGTCCAGGGTATACTAATGAAAAACTGTTTTTT	CASSPGYTNEKLFF
14	TRBJ1-3	-	-	TRBV6-5	TGTGCCAGCAGTATTGGAGGGGAAGGAAACACCATATATTTT	CASSIGGEGNTIYF
16	TRBJ1-5	-	-	TRBV7-8	TGTGCCAGCAGCTTAGGGGCGCGACATAGCAATCAGCCCCAGCATTTT	CASSLGARHSNQPQHF
14	TRBJ2-1	-	-	TRBV6-6	TGTGCCAGCAGTTACCCCCCCCGGGGGAATGAGCAGTTCTTC	CASSYPPRGNEQFF
14	TRBJ2-1	-	-	TRBV11-3	TGTGCCAGCAGCTTAGAACCGGCCAACAATGAGCAGTTCTTC	CASSLEPANNEQFF
16	TRBJ1-3	-	TRBD1	TRBV4-1	TGCGCCAGCAGCTCCTTAACCGGGACAGCTGGAAACACCATATATTTT	CASSSLTGTAGNTIYF
13	TRBJ2-2	-	-	TRBV5-4	TGTGCCAGCAGCTTGCCCGGTGGCGGGGAGCTGTTTTTT	CASSLPGGGELFF
13	TRBJ2-2	-	TRBD1	TRBV19	TGTGCCACCCGGACAGGGAACACCGGGGAGCTGTTTTTT	CATRTGNTGELFF
14	TRBJ1-3	-	-	TRBV6-5	TGTGCCAGCCATGACAGGTTCTCTGGAAACACCATATATTTT	CASHDRFSGNTIYF
16	TRBJ2-3	once	TRBD2	TRBV7-2	TGTGCCAGCAGCTTAGTCGTGACTAGCGGGGCAGATACGCAGTATTTT	CASSLVVTSGADTQYF
14	TRBJ2-1	once	TRBD2	TRBV4-2	TGTGCCAGCAGCCCTCGGACTAGCTTCGATGAGCAGTTCTTC	CASSPRTSFDEQFF
15	TRBJ2-3	-	-	TRBV27	TGTGCCAGCAGTTTATCGAGCAGTTACACAGATACGCAGTATTTT	CASSLSSSYTDTQYF
17	TRBJ2-1	-	-	TRBV9	TGTGCCAGCAGCGCCGGAACGGCCTACTGGAGCTACAATGAGCAGTTCTTC	CASSAGTAYWSYNEQFF
13	TRBJ1-6	-	-	TRBV2	TGTGCCAGCAGTGAAATCACAGGCCCACCCCTCCACTTT	CASSEITGPPLHF
14	TRBJ1-6	once	-	TRBV18	TGTGCCAGCTCACCAGACATAACAAATTCACCCCTCCACTTT	CASSPDITNSPLHF
16	TRBJ1-5	-	-	TRBV14	TGTGCCAGCAGCCAAGCTGGGCGGGGGCCGGGGCAGCCCCAGCATTTT	CASSQAGRGPGQPQHF
17	TRBJ2-1	-	-	TRBV9	TGTGCCAGCAGCCCACGGAGCGGGCCTGGGACCTACAATGAGCAGTTCTTC	CASSPRSGPGTYNEQFF
13	TRBJ1-1	-	-	TRBV9	TGTGCCAGCAGCCCTCGACAGACTATTGAAGCTTTCTTT	CASSPRQTIEAFF
18	TRBJ2-7	once	TRBD2	TRBV14	TGTGCCAGCAGCCCCCTCTCTTCGGGTAGCGGGCTCTCCTACGAGCAGTACTTC	CASSPLSSGSGLSYEQYF
15	TRBJ2-1	-	TRBD1	TRBV5-1	TGCGCCAGCAGGAGGGATGGGACAGAGAACAATGAGCAGTTCTTC	CASRRDGTENNEQFF
15	TRBJ2-3	-	-	TRBV5-1	TGCGCCAGCAGCGAAAGCGGTACAGGCACAGATACGCAGTATTTT	CASSESGTGTDTQYF
14	TRBJ1-2	-	-	TRBV5-1	TGCGCCAGCAGTCACACCACTTCTAACTATGGCTACACCTTC	CASSHTTSNYGYTF
16	TRBJ2-2	-	-	TRBV24-1	TGTGCCACCAGTGATTCGGGCAGGGTTAGCACCGGGGAGCTGTTTTTT	CATSDSGRVSTGELFF
16	TRBJ2-7	-	TRBD1	TRBV5-8	TGTGCCAGCAGCTTTCTCGGGACAGGCCTCTCCTACGAGCAGTACTTC	CASSFLGTGLSYEQYF
16	TRBJ2-2	once	-	TRBV3-1/TRBV3-2	TGTGCCAGCAGCCATACCCTTTACAGGGTTACCGGGGAGCTGTTTTTT	CASSHTLYRVTGELFF
14	TRBJ1-1	-	-	TRBV20-1	TGCAGTGCTAATGAGACCCCGTTGAACACTGAAGCTTTCTTT	CSANETPLNTEAFF
14	TRBJ1-1	-	-	TRBV29-1	TGCAGCGTTGAGTCAGACGATACGGGTACTGAAGCTTTCTTT	CSVESDDTGTEAFF
15	TRBJ1-2	-	-	TRBV5-1	TGCGCCAGCAGCCTACAGGAGGGACCTTACTATGGCTACACCTTC	CASSLQEGPYYGYTF
15	TRBJ1-2	-	-	TRBV18	TGTGCCAGCTCACCAAGTTCCGGGGGCAACTATGGCTACACCTTC	CASSPSSGGNYGYTF
14	TRBJ2-6	-	-	TRBV3-1/TRBV3-2	TGTGCCAGCAGCCAAGAGTCTGGGGCCAACGTCCTGACTTTC	CASSQESGANVLTF
14	TRBJ2-5	-	TRBD2	TRBV5-4	TGTGCCAGCAGCGCAGCGGGAGGTCAAGAGACCCAGTACTTC	CASSAAGGQETQYF
13	TRBJ2-1	-	-	TRBV12-5	TGTGCTAGTGGTCCCTCGTACAGCGCGGAGCAGTTCTTC	CASGPSYSAEQFF
14	TRBJ2-5	few	TRBD1	TRBV6-1	TGTGCCAGCAGTGAAGCGGGGACAGAAGAGACCCAGTACTTC	CASSEAGTEETQYF